This T cell receptor (beta chain) was found in a study of blood T cell repertoires in COVID-19 (dated by TCRdb to the early 2020s). General notes on the study: Collaborator samples came from the United States, Italy and Spain and covered acute and convalescent phases of COVID-19. The prospective study material was composed of cDNA or gDNA derived from T cells, B-cell-depleted T cells, or PBMCs. Subjects who had been exposed to COVID-19, were actively infected with it, or had recovered from it provided the deeply sampled blood TCRbeta repertoires that made up the dataset. The repertoires were released in a freely available public database meant as a resource for research on the immune response to SARS-CoV-2. The samples were drawn from the first 160 participants of the ongoing ImmuneRACE study and from 950 to 1,500 subjects provided by 6 global collaborators. The sample metadata nearly always contained a de-identified subject ID, COVID-19 status, age in years and sex. Where available, HLA class I and class II types were obtained from metadata supplied by the sample provider rather than from assay-based typing. Study-wide findings and limitations: The amount of clinical and demographic metadata varied by source and participant and was provided uncurated.

TCRbeta CDR3 regions were amplified from genomic DNA by means of the immunoSEQ Assay, a bias-controlled multiplex PCR. Processing in the source paper ran as follows. Within the assay, amplification of reference gene primers was used to estimate how many nucleated cells each sample contained. To quantify the absolute abundance of each unique TCRbeta CDR3 rearrangement, sequence reads were collapsed and filtered. Productive Simpson clonality was computed per sample as the square root of Simpson's diversity index over productive rearrangements. TCRdb carries this immuneACCESS record with in-frame sequences only. Its versions omit some clonotypes, under half of them owing to an unresolved V gene in the studies checked, with the rest unexplained. Clonal size and the V and J genes are those of that table, whereas D and trimming came from the DNA. This sample gives about 200,000 clones in total; less than 90% of them show up just once. The ten largest clones add up to around 20% of the sample.

From the germline V gene, CDR1 is SGHRS and CDR2 is YFSETQ. V drops 2 bases and J drops 4 bases, leaving 11 bases in between. Taken from cysteine to phenylalanine, the CDR3 has 14 residues. Only CDR3 DNA is held: 42 bases, read in frame from base 1. Collaborating institutions collected whole blood in K2EDTA tubes following their own protocols. For TCRbeta analysis, collaborators shipped samples in one of three forms: frozen whole blood, isolated PBMCs, or DNA extracted from either of those sample types. Comments on this clone: What antigen it recognizes has not been identified. No qualities accompany the bases; no much larger clone lies one base away.

The sequence joins TRBV5-1 to TRBJ2-3, with the D gene uncertain. The clonotype comes from a human donor in a cohort sampled during active COVID-19. Sequencing was done on a sample of peripheral blood. The CDR3 is CASSFPPQADTQYF. The DNA reads TGCGCCAGCAGCTTTCCGCCGCAGGCAGATACGCAGTATTTT.